This T cell receptor (beta chain) was profiled in a study of tumor-infiltrating lymphocytes in oesophageal squamous cell carcinoma. TCRdb used MiXCR to reprocess the PCR reads, holding one entry per CDR3 protein. Of 15,000 or so distinct CDR3 sequences in the sample, roughly 50% are singletons; the top ten hold 25% to 30%. This clonotype was observed a few times. CDR1 MNHNS and CDR2 SASEGT come from the germline V gene. V was cut by 6 bases and J by 1 base, with 18 bases left in between. The CDR3 covers 16 residues. The source material was esophageal tumor tissue. J is TRBJ1-2 and V is TRBV6-1, with D unresolved. The source is a female donor with esophageal squamous cell carcinoma. The CDR3 DNA follows: TGTGCCAGCAGGGCCCCGGGCGAGTGGCTTAACTATGGCTACACCTTC. Protein product: CASRAPGEWLNYGYTF.